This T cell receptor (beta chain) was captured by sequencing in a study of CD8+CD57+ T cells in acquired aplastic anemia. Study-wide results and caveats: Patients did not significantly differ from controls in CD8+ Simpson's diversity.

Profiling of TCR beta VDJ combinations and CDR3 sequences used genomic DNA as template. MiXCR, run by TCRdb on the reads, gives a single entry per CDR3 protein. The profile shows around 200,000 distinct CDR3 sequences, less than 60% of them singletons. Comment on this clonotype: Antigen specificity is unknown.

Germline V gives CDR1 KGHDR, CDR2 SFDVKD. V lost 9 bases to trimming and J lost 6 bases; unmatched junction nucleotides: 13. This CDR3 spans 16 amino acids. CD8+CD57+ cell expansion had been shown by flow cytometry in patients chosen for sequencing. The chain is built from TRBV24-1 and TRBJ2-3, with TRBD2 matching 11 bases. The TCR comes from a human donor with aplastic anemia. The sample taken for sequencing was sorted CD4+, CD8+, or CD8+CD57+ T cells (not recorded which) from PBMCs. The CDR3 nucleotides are TGTGCCACCGCTAGCGGGGGGCCAGGTCTCGGGGATACGCAGTATTTT. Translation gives CATASGGPGLGDTQYF.